These 15 T cell receptor beta chains were all obtained from the same sample, sequenced in a study of CD4 T cells in relation to SARS-CoV-2 and coronaviruses. This table comes from immunoSEQ multiplex PCR, and its TCRdb copy is limited to in-frame clones, with some not included. This table holds 30,000 to 45,000 clones, 70% to 90% found once. The sample taken for sequencing was memory CD4+ T cells from PBMCs. Every receptor here comes from an adult with COVID-19.

J is TRBJ1-4 and V is TRBV4-1, with TRBD1 matching over 11 bases. The CDR3 sequence is 15 residues long. CDR1 is MGHRA, CDR2 YSYEKL, per germline. Trimming cost V 1 base and J 8 bases; bases outside gene matches: 3. CDR3 protein: CASSQVGTGGEKLFF. The CDR3 bases are TGCGCCAGCAGCCAAGTCGGGACAGGGGGGGAAAAACTGTTTTTT.

This sequence joins TRBV5-1 and TRBJ2-6, with 8 bases aligning to TRBD2. Germline trimming cut 7 bases from V and 4 bases from J; bases unmatched to any gene: 16. The germline V gene encodes CDR1 SGHRS and CDR2 YFSETQ. The CDR3 is 18 amino acids. Here the CDR3 reads CASSPGGAGFSGANVLTF. Here the CDR3 DNA reads TGCGCCAGCTCCCCGGGGGGGGCAGGGTTCTCCGGGGCCAACGTCCTGACTTTC.

The CDR3 DNA sequence: TGTGCCAGCAGCTTAAACGCGGGGACTGAAGCTTTCTTT. Translated, it gives CASSLNAGTEAFF. The rearrangement links TRBV7-3 to TRBJ1-1; D not certain. This CDR3 region has 13 residues. Trimming left V 1 base short and J 5 bases short, with 8 bases between. Germline V gives CDR1 SGHTA, CDR2 FQGTGA.

A few counts support this clone. CDR3 DNA sequence: TGTGCCAGCAGCCTGAGCGAGAGGGGTCTCTATGGCTACACCTTC. Residues: CASSLSERGLYGYTF. This chain connects TRBV3-1 (or the pseudogene TRBV3-2) to TRBJ1-2; possibly TRBD1 for D (5 bases). With 4 bases removed from V and 4 bases from J, the gap between germline ends came to 16 bases. The CDR3 is 15 amino acids. The germline CDR1 and CDR2 sequences are LGHDT and YNNKEL (reference sequence).

The chain is built from TRBV10-2 and TRBJ2-2; 10 bases match TRBD2. Germline loops: CDR1 WSHSY, CDR2 SAAADI. Germline trimming cut 9 bases from V and 1 base from J; bases unmatched to any gene: 2. The CDR3 has 14 amino acids. The CDR3 spells CARTSGENTGELFF. The CDR3 DNA is TGCGCCAGAACTAGCGGGGAGAACACCGGGGAGCTGTTTTTT.

The gene calls are TRBV27 and TRBJ2-7, with TRBD2 matching over 10 bases. The CDR3 loop spans 14 amino acids. Germline V lookup: CDR1 MNHEY, CDR2 SMNVEV (reference sequence). V gave up 6 bases and J gave up 6 bases; unmatched junction bases: 8. CDR3: CASRADSGGFEQYF. The DNA of the CDR3 is TGTGCCAGCAGGGCGGATAGCGGGGGGTTCGAGCAGTACTTC.

With respect to this clone: Lacking the conserved final phenylalanine or tryptophan, this CDR3 likely reflects a read error. The DNA is omitted, as the CDR3 cannot be located on it reliably, and the CDR3 follows TCRdb's listing. V gene TRBV20-1 combines with J gene TRBJ2-3; TRBD2, as called in the table, went unchecked against the DNA. Germline loops: CDR1 DFQATT, CDR2 SNEGSKA (reference sequence). Termini included, the CDR3 measures 11 amino acids. The CDR3 is CSAPQTTLAAI.

CDR3 region: CASSPPGRDSGNTIYF. The CDR3 DNA reads as TGTGCCAGCTCACCACCGGGCAGGGACTCTGGAAACACCATATATTTT. The rearrangement links TRBV18 to TRBJ1-3; weak D call: TRBD1 (5 bases). The V end was cut by 0 bases, the J end by 0 bases, with 9 bases between. Germline V lookup: CDR1 KGHSH, CDR2 LQKENI. CDR3 length: 16 residues.

The V and J genes are TRBV10-3 and TRBJ1-1, with D hard to call. Germline CDR1 and CDR2: ENHRY and SYGVKD. CDR3 length: 15 residues. V lost 7 bases, J lost 1 base, and 16 bases lay in between. This chain's CDR3 is CAITQAPYQNTEAFF. The CDR3 DNA sequence: TGTGCCATCACCCAGGCTCCGTACCAGAACACTGAAGCTTTCTTT.

This clone was seen more than once but under ten times. The rearrangement uses TRBV5-4 and TRBJ1-1; 10 nucleotides line up with TRBD1. CDR1 is SGHNT, CDR2 YYREEE, per germline (reference sequence). With 1 base clipped from V and 1 base from J, the junction kept 4 bases outside the gene matches. The CDR3 sequence is 16 residues long. The CDR3 DNA sequence: TGTGCCAGCAGCTTGAGACAGGGGGCCGGGAACACTGAAGCTTTCTTT. This encodes CASSLRQGAGNTEAFF. The full variable domain, completed using reference TRBV5-4 and TRBJ1-1, is ETGVTQSPTHLIKTRGQQVTLRCSSQSGHNTVSWYQQALGQGPQFIFQYYREEENGRGNFPPRFSGLQFPNYSSELNVNALELDDSALYLCASSLRQGAGNTEAFFGQGTRLTVV.

V gene TRBV7-9 combines with J gene TRBJ2-5; 9 bases are a match to TRBD2. The CDR3 sequence is 16 residues long. V lost 5 bases and J lost 7; bases outside the gene matches: 14. Germline V gene sequence: CDR1 SEHNR, CDR2 FQNEAQ (reference sequence). The CDR3 sequence is CASSHGGSGGAGTQYF. DNA for the CDR3: TGTGCCAGCAGCCATGGGGGTAGCGGGGGCGCAGGGACCCAGTACTTC. The full variable domain, its missing parts supplied by reference TRBV7-9 and TRBJ2-5, is DTGVSQNPRHKITKRGQNVTFRCDPISEHNRLYWYRQTLGQGPEFLTYFQNEAQLEKSRLLSDRFSAERPKGSFSTLEIQRTEQGDSAMYLCASSHGGSGGAGTQYFGPGTRLLVL.

The V and J genes are TRBV27 and TRBJ2-2, with TRBD2 identical over 10 bases. Germline V gene lookup returns CDR1 MNHEY and CDR2 SMNVEV (reference sequence). Unmatched junction bases numbered 10, after V lost 2 bases and J lost 7 bases. The CDR3 totals 17 residues. CDR3 region: CASSLMVAGGSGGELFF. CDR3 sequence (DNA): TGTGCCAGCAGTTTAATGGTAGCGGGGGGTTCAGGCGGGGAGCTGTTTTTT.

This clone was detected a few times. The V and J genes are TRBV7-3 and TRBJ1-6; D might be TRBD1 (5 bases). Germline V gene data show CDR1 as SGHTA and CDR2 as FQGTGA. V gave up 5 bases and J gave up 7 bases, with 15 bases separating them. The CDR3 length is 15 residues. In DNA form, the CDR3 reads TGTGCCAGCAGCCCGGCTGACAGCCCAAATTCACCCCTCCACTTT. Its protein is CASSPADSPNSPLHF. Using reference TRBV7-3 and TRBJ1-6 for the parts outside the CDR3, the full variable domain is GAGVSQTPSNKVTEKGKYVELRCDPISGHTALYWYRQSLGQGPEFLIYFQGTGAADDSGLPNDRFFAVRPEGSVSTLKIQRTERGDSAVYLCASSPADSPNSPLHFGNGTRLTVT.

The rearrangement uses TRBV6-6 and TRBJ2-5, with 16 bases fitting TRBD2. Germline V gene data show CDR1 as MNHNY and CDR2 as SVGAGI (reference sequence). This CDR3 comprises 17 residues. V lost 5 bases and J lost 7; bases outside the gene matches: 10. The CDR3 region is CASSRGTSGGALGTQYF. CDR3 nucleotides: TGTGCCAGCAGTCGGGGGACTAGCGGGGGGGCCTTAGGGACCCAGTACTTC.

This chain links TRBV5-1 with TRBJ2-2, with no clear D. The CDR3 contains 16 residues. The V end was cut by 0 bases, the J end by 6 bases, with 15 bases between. Germline V gene lookup returns CDR1 SGHRS and CDR2 YFSETQ. The CDR3 is CASSLGLGSVAGELFF. In DNA form, the CDR3 reads TGCGCCAGCAGCTTGGGGCTGGGCTCGGTCGCCGGGGAGCTGTTTTTT.